The text below deals with one TCR beta chain. Here immunoSEQ multiplex PCR was the method, and the copy in TCRdb shows in-frame clones only, minus some. The profile shows about 74,000 clones, roughly 82% of them singletons. This entry belongs to a study of blood T cell repertoires in COVID-19. On the study more broadly: Both acute and convalescent COVID-19 samples were obtained from the United States, Italy and Spain.

The germline V gene has CDR1 MNHEY and CDR2 SMNVEV (reference sequence). Deletions cut 3 bases from V and 5 bases from J, with 8 bases between. CDR3 length equals 13 residues. The clonotype originates from a human donor in a cohort sampled during active COVID-19. The chain recombines TRBV27 with TRBJ1-5; D is uncertain. Sequencing used peripheral blood. CDR3 coding DNA: TGTGCCAGCAGTTTCGGCGGGCATCAGCCCCAGCATTTT. Translation: CASSFGGHQPQHF.